This TCR beta chain came from a study of cytomegalovirus exposure and HLA in healthy donors. Study information: Samples from HLA-typed donors yielded 65 million to 85 million unique TCRs in an early data release.

The CDR3 consists of 15 residues. Trimming left V 3 bases short and J 1 base short, with 10 bases between. Researchers ran the PCR with 60 Vbeta and 13 Jbeta primers. TCRdb keeps only in-frame clones here, not all; method: immunoSEQ multiplex PCR. This table holds just over 50,000 clones. Sequences were obtained from PBMCs. The TCR was taken from an older woman in good health and CMV-seropositive. The gene calls are TRBV23-1 and TRBJ1-5; D is unresolved. TRBV23-1 is an ORF; its function is uncertain. Here the CDR3 reads CASSHGGSSNQPQHF. The CDR3 region has the DNA TGCGCCAGCAGTCATGGAGGATCGAGCAATCAGCCCCAGCATTTT.